The 16 T cell receptor beta chains below all came from one sample that was sequenced in a study of cytomegalovirus exposure and HLA in healthy donors. 60 Vbeta and 13 Jbeta primers were used in PCR. Data came from immunoSEQ multiplex PCR; TCRdb stores just in-frame clones and leaves some out. Seen here are some 170,000 clones, roughly 79% observed once, and the top ten hold 1.3%. The sample taken for sequencing was PBMCs. These receptor sequences come from a woman aged 45-65 years in good health and CMV-seronegative.

V and J are TRBV19 and TRBJ1-5; D is ambiguous. CDR1 and CDR2 from the germline V gene are LNHDA and SQIVND (reference sequence). The CDR3 consists of 17 residues. V was pared by 0 bases and J by 0 bases, with 12 bases between. In nucleotides, the CDR3 is TGTGCCAGTAGTATAGATGAGAGGACTTATAGCAATCAGCCCCAGCATTTT. This encodes CASSIDERTYSNQPQHF.

The chain couples TRBV30 to TRBJ2-7; 8 nucleotides match TRBD1. V was clipped by 5 bases and J by 4 bases; unmatched bases: 10. This CDR3 is built from 14 residues. Germline CDR1 and CDR2: GTSNPN and SVGIG (reference sequence). The CDR3 DNA follows: TGTGCCTGGGGGACCGGGACAGGCCCTTACGAGCAGTACTTC. Encoded protein: CAWGTGTGPYEQYF.

This chain uses TRBV7-9 with TRBJ1-1; D is ambiguous. V lost 1 base, J lost 1 base, and 4 bases lay in between. CDR3 length equals 13 residues. Germline V gene lookup returns CDR1 SEHNR and CDR2 FQNEAQ (reference sequence). The CDR3 loop is CASSLVENTEAFF. CDR3 in DNA: TGTGCCAGCAGCTTAGTAGAGAACACTGAAGCTTTCTTT.

CDR3 in amino acids: CASSPGDPYGYTF. Written as DNA, the CDR3 is TGTGCCAGCAGTCCAGGGGATCCCTATGGCTACACCTTC. The gene calls are TRBV28 and TRBJ1-2; D perhaps matches TRBD1 (6 bases). Trimming took 5 bases from V and 4 from J, leaving 11 bases between them. Germline CDR1 MDHEN, CDR2 SYDVKM. This CDR3 region has 13 residues.

The CDR3 DNA reads as TGTGCCAGCAGTGAAGCCTACCGGGACAGGGTGTACAACGAGCAGTACTTC. This encodes CASSEAYRDRVYNEQYF. The chain joins TRBV6-1 to TRBJ2-7, with 9 bases identical to TRBD1. Germline CDR1 and CDR2: MNHNS and SASEGT. The length of the CDR3 is 17 residues. J was trimmed by 5 bases and V by 0 bases; bases with no gene match: 11.

V usage is TRBV29-1 and J usage is TRBJ1-4, with 8 bases fitting TRBD1. This CDR3 comprises 18 residues. Germline assignment: CDR1 SQVTM and CDR2 ANQGSEA. With V trimmed by 5 bases and J by 2 bases, 16 bases remained unmatched. The CDR3 region is CSVCDRGCGGDTNEKLFF. The CDR3 DNA follows: TGCAGCGTTTGCGACAGGGGATGCGGTGGTGACACTAATGAAAAACTGTTTTTT.

The chain carries TRBV10-2 and TRBJ1-3, with D uncertain. V gave up 8 bases and J gave up 2 bases, with 13 bases separating them. This CDR3 has 14 amino acids. CDR1 and CDR2 (germline): WSHSY, SAAADI. The CDR3 spells CASREPFTGNTIYF. CDR3 sequence (DNA): TGCGCCAGCCGGGAACCTTTCACTGGAAACACCATATATTTT.

The chain links TRBV5-4 to TRBJ2-3; 9 nucleotides match TRBD2. The V gene's germline CDR1 is SGHNT and CDR2 YYREEE (reference sequence). Trimming took 0 bases from V and 4 from J; bases not matched to a gene: 6. The CDR3 consists of 16 residues. This CDR3 reads CASSLAAGGGPDTQYF. CDR3 coding DNA: TGTGCCAGCAGCTTGGCGGCGGGAGGGGGGCCAGATACGCAGTATTTT.

The rearrangement uses TRBV5-1 and TRBJ1-2; tentative D call: TRBD1 (6 bases). Between the trimmed V and J ends, which lost 2 bases and 6 bases, there was a span of 14 bases. The germline V gene has CDR1 SGHRS and CDR2 YFSETQ. This CDR3 contains 14 residues. The CDR3 region has the DNA TGCGCCAGCAGCTTTGGTCAGGGGATGGATGGCTACACCTTC. It codes for CASSFGQGMDGYTF.

This chain connects TRBV7-8 to TRBJ2-7, with D possibly matching TRBD2 (6 bases). The V end was cut by 1 base, the J end by 3 bases, with 7 bases between. Germline CDR1 is SGHVS and CDR2 is FQNEAQ. The CDR3 runs to 13 residues. For the CDR3, the DNA is TGTGCCAGCAGCTTAGTAGCGGTCTACGAGCAGTACTTC. Protein: CASSLVAVYEQYF.

This chain uses TRBV9 with TRBJ1-4; D not certain. The V gene's germline CDR1 is SGDLS and CDR2 YYNGEE. Trimming cost V 1 base and J 7 bases, with 17 bases left between them. The CDR3 is 16 residues long. As DNA, the CDR3 is TGTGCCAGCAGCGTATCCCGGGGAAGGCAGATTGAAAAACTGTTTTTT. This codes for CASSVSRGRQIEKLFF.

This sequence joins TRBV11-3 and TRBJ1-5; TRBD1 might be the D (5 bases). Looked up from germline, CDR1 is SGHNT and CDR2 is YENEEA. Trimming stripped 0 bases from V and 4 bases from J, with 13 bases between. The CDR3 loop spans 16 amino acids. CDR3 DNA sequence: TGTGCCAGCAGCTTAGATCGCAGGGAGGGAAATCAGCCCCAGCATTTT. It is translated as CASSLDRREGNQPQHF.

This clone was observed a few times. This chain joins TRBV9 and TRBJ1-1; D unresolved. V lost 3 bases and J 0 bases, leaving 12 bases between the germline ends. CDR1 and CDR2 from the germline V gene are SGDLS and YYNGEE. CDR3 length equals 15 residues. CDR3: CASSEYSGLNTEAFF. The CDR3 region has the DNA TGTGCCAGCAGCGAATACAGCGGCCTGAACACTGAAGCTTTCTTT.

This chain links TRBV29-1 with TRBJ2-4; possibly TRBD2 for D (6 bases). This CDR3 comprises 13 residues. Trimming took 5 bases from V and 8 from J, leaving 16 bases between them. Germline-derived CDR1 and CDR2 are SQVTM and ANQGSEA. CDR3 protein: CSVSTGRGDIQYF. The CDR3 nucleotides are TGCAGCGTTTCCACCGGGCGGGGAGACATTCAGTACTTC.

This clone showed up just once. The chain combines TRBV5-1 with TRBJ2-1, with 7 bases identical to TRBD1. V lost 0 bases and J lost 3; bases outside the gene matches: 0. This CDR3 has 14 amino acids. From germline, CDR1 is SGHRS and CDR2 YFSETQ. The CDR3 here is CASSLGDSYNEQFF. The CDR3 DNA reads as TGCGCCAGCAGCTTGGGGGACAGCTACAATGAGCAGTTCTTC.

The chain carries TRBV7-2 and TRBJ2-3, with 10 bases matching TRBD2. Looked up from germline, CDR1 is SGHTA and CDR2 is FQGNSA. The CDR3 covers 16 residues. Trimming removed 1 base from V and 4 bases from J; junction bases left unmatched: 5. This CDR3 reads CASSLGLAGAADTQYF. In nucleotides, the CDR3 is TGTGCCAGCAGCTTAGGGCTAGCGGGAGCGGCAGATACGCAGTATTTT.